This T cell receptor (beta chain) was found in a study of OX40 agonist ivuxolimab in advanced cancers. Study background: Participants, 75% to 85% male, averaged roughly 55 years of age, ranging from roughly 20 to 80.

Blood got drawn at baseline, again on cycle 4 day 1, and then on cycle 7 day 1. TCRdb's table, derived via immunoSEQ multiplex PCR, lists solely in-frame clones and lacks some. The sample holds 35,000 to 45,000 clones, about 90% seen once. Study conclusions and caveats: Undetermined was the antigen specificity of the expanded peripheral T cells. Nonresponders, in some cases, also had low normalized T-cell clonal expansion.

In regard to this clone: Antigen unknown.

V was pared by 3 bases and J by 1 base, with 19 bases between. Germline CDR1 reads SGHNT; CDR2 reads YENEEA. This CDR3 comprises 18 residues. The receptor was isolated from an adult with an advanced solid tumor such as melanoma, head and neck, liver or kidney cancer. This chain uses TRBV11-3 with TRBJ2-1; D call uncertain. This material consisted of CD4+ or CD8+ T cells sorted from blood, taken in a trial of the OX40 agonist ivuxolimab. CDR3 sequence (DNA): TGTGCCAGCAGCTTGGCTCAGGCGGACGAGACTTCCTACAATGAGCAGTTCTTC. Its translation: CASSLAQADETSYNEQFF.